The source of this T cell receptor (beta chain) is a study of T cell responses to AZD1222 COVID-19 vaccine. Overall study context: Pooled samples include second doses given at about 4 or 12 weeks.

Assay: immunoSEQ multiplex PCR; the TCRdb copy retains only in-frame clones and omits some. The profile shows 100,000 to 150,000 clones, around 82% of them singletons. To note about this clone: Its antigen remains unknown.

CDR3 length equals 13 residues. Germline-derived CDR1 and CDR2 are GTSNPN and SVGIG (reference sequence). V was trimmed by 2 bases and J by 5 bases, leaving 10 bases between them. Study results and limitations: None of the repertoires were sampled until the peak T cell response had passed. Nearly half of spike-specific TCRs reportedly target unmutated variant regions. The donor cohort was predominantly white British with a female majority, and clonal diversity may have been underestimated.

The chain recombines TRBV30 with TRBJ1-5; no definite D call. The sequence derives from an adult in good health. This specimen was peripheral blood, taken on day 0 of AZD1222 vaccination. CDR3 sequence: CAWSPSPDQPQHF. The DNA of the CDR3 is TGTGCCTGGAGTCCCTCCCCGGATCAGCCCCAGCATTTT.